Below, 5 T cell receptor beta chains from the same sample are listed, as sequenced in a study of human T cells and chemical hapten exposure (dated by TCRdb to about 2021). In light of the paper, this sample's time point label describes: pre-sensitization, week 0. The treatment or condition label corresponds to: therapeutic diphenylcyclopropenone sensitization with weekly scalp DPC. The library came from RACE. This sample was sequenced with a NextSeq 500. The raw public reads went through TCRdb reprocessing: fastp at Q25, MiXCR clone calling, in-frame beta chains kept. Each entry is one CDR3 protein sequence, shown with its most common DNA and genes. Present in this sample are tens of thousands of distinct CDR3 sequences, about 10% of which were seen just once. About 5.9% of the sample is taken by the ten largest. The sample here was whole blood, taken in connection with sensitization to the hapten diphenylcyclopropenone (DPC). These receptor sequences come from a man in his thirties or forties with alopecia areata. Some clones in this sample may be carry-over from other donors' samples.

This clonotype showed up many times. V is TRBV6-2 or TRBV6-3 and J is TRBJ2-2; the match to TRBD2 covers 12 bases. The CDR3 spans 16 residues. The germline V gene has CDR1 MNHEY and CDR2 SVGEGT. J gave up 6 bases and V 5 bases, and 7 bases lay outside the gene matches. CDR3 amino acids: CASSPRLAGGPGELFF. The CDR3, as DNA: TGTGCCAGCAGTCCCAGGCTAGCGGGAGGGCCCGGGGAGCTGTTTTTT.

This clonotype appeared many times. The rearrangement uses TRBV5-5 and TRBJ2-1; no definite D call. Per the germline V gene, CDR1 is SGHKS and CDR2 is YYEKEE (reference sequence). The germline V and J ends were trimmed by 0 bases and 0 bases, with 16 bases remaining between them. This CDR3 is 18 amino acids long. The CDR3 DNA follows: TGTGCCAGCAGCTTGGCCCACGGGTGGGTGTTCTCCTACAATGAGCAGTTCTTC. This gives the protein CASSLAHGWVFSYNEQFF.

This clonotype has only a few counts. The chain couples TRBV7-2 to TRBJ1-5; D uncertain. Trimming shortened V by 6 bases and J by 0 bases, and 12 bases separated the two germline ends. CDR3 size: 15 residues. In germline, CDR1 is SGHTA, CDR2 FQGNSA. For the CDR3, the DNA is TGTGCCAGCAGATCGACGGAATATAGCAATCAGCCCCAGCATTTT. The encoded protein is CASRSTEYSNQPQHF.

The chain joins TRBV5-1 to TRBJ2-7; D is perhaps TRBD1 (5 bases). Trimming cost V 4 bases and J 6 bases, with 11 bases left between them. CDR3 size: 12 residues. Germline CDR1 reads SGHRS; CDR2 reads YFSETQ. CDR3 residues: CASSRTHGEQYV. The DNA for the CDR3 is TGCGCCAGCAGCAGGACACACGGCGAGCAGTACGTC.

This clonotype was seen repeatedly, ten times or more. The chain combines TRBV12-3 or TRBV12-4 with TRBJ1-3; no firm D call. Trimming removed 7 bases from V and 9 bases from J, with 10 bases in between. The CDR3 sequence is 11 residues long. In DNA form, the CDR3 reads TGTGCCAGCACCTCCGACGGCACCATATATTTT. Encoded protein: CASTSDGTIYF.